One and the same sample provided the 24 T cell receptor beta chains below, sequenced in a study of beta chain features in type 1 diabetes. Findings of the study overall: There was a moderate but significant shortening of TCRB CDR3s in all four CD4+ subsets of Type 1 diabetes patients.

For these receptors, no antigen is known. Sequencing targeted expressed TCRB transcripts, as all isolated RNA had been reverse transcribed. Sequencing was performed with immunoSEQ multiplex PCR; in TCRdb, only in-frame clones are kept and a portion is missing. This sample has roughly 350,000 clones, with around 10% found just once. Sequencing input: central memory CD4+ T cells from blood. These receptors came from a young man with type 1 diabetes.

The genes are TRBV29-1 and TRBJ2-1; D gene unclear. The CDR3 consists of 10 residues. Germline CDR1 and CDR2: SQVTM and ANQGSEA. V was cut by 6 bases and J by 3 bases, with 3 bases left in between. The CDR3 sequence is CSVNYNEQFF. The CDR3 nucleotides read TGCAGCGTCAACTACAATGAGCAGTTCTTC.

This clone was seen a handful of times. This chain connects TRBV7-9 to TRBJ2-2, with 8 bases matching TRBD1. Germline loops: CDR1 SEHNR, CDR2 FQNEAQ (reference sequence). The CDR3 consists of 17 residues. V dropped 4 bases and J dropped 4; count of bases not matched to a gene: 11. The CDR3 DNA reads TGTGCCAGCAGCTATAATCCTGCGACAGGGGCCACCGGGGAGCTGTTTTTT. Residues: CASSYNPATGATGELFF.

This chain uses TRBV6-5 with TRBJ2-1; no clear D gene. Germline values: CDR1 MNHEY, CDR2 SVGAGI. The CDR3 loop spans 13 amino acids. Trimming stripped 5 bases from V and 7 bases from J, with 12 bases between. In nucleotides, the CDR3 is TGTGCCAGCAGTGCGCAGGTGGGGAATGAGCAGTTCTTC. Translated: CASSAQVGNEQFF.

This clone has only a few counts. V usage is TRBV7-6 and J usage is TRBJ2-7; the match to TRBD2 covers 7 bases. Germline V gene data show CDR1 as SGHVS and CDR2 as FNYEAQ. CDR3 length: 13 amino acids. V trimming: 10 bases; J trimming: 2 bases; junction bases outside the gene matches: 8. The CDR3 here is CATGGSGTYEQYF. CDR3 bases: TGTGCCACCGGCGGGAGCGGCACCTACGAGCAGTACTTC.

This clone was recorded a few times. The chain has TRBV6-5 and TRBJ1-1; no definite D call. This CDR3 is built from 12 residues. Per germline, CDR1 MNHEY and CDR2 SVGAGI. The V gene lost 3 bases and the J gene lost 8 bases, with 10 bases spanning the gap. The CDR3 DNA reads as TGTGCCAGCAGTTATTTGGGATGGGAAGCTTTCTTT. Amino acid sequence: CASSYLGWEAFF.

This clone was observed a handful of times. The CDR3, as DNA: TGTGCCAGCACCTCAGCGGGGCCCTACGAGCAGTACTTC. Protein: CASTSAGPYEQYF. The J gene is TRBJ2-7, the V gene TRBV5-4, with TRBD2 matching 7 bases. Trimming cost V 6 bases and J 2 bases; bases outside gene matches: 5. The CDR3 loop spans 13 amino acids. Per the germline V gene, CDR1 is SGHNT and CDR2 is YYREEE (reference sequence). Full variable domain (outside the CDR3, taken from reference TRBV5-4 and TRBJ2-7): ETGVTQSPTHLIKTRGQQVTLRCSSQSGHNTVSWYQQALGQGPQFIFQYYREEENGRGNFPPRFSGLQFPNYSSELNVNALELDDSALYLCASTSAGPYEQYFGPGTRLTVT.

This clone was seen only a few times. The chain joins TRBV7-3 to TRBJ1-2, with a tentative D call TRBD1 (5 bases). Trimming took 2 bases from V and 6 from J, leaving 7 bases between them. Germline values: CDR1 SGHTA, CDR2 FQGTGA. The CDR3 extends over 12 amino acids. CDR3 protein: CASSLARDGYTF. CDR3 DNA sequence: TGTGCCAGCAGCTTAGCCAGGGATGGCTACACCTTC.

This chain uses TRBV5-1 with TRBJ1-3, with no clear D. CDR1 and CDR2 (germline): SGHRS, YFSETQ. The CDR3 totals 16 residues. The V end lost 3 bases, the J end lost 4 bases, and 17 bases lay between the germline ends. Here the CDR3 DNA reads TGCGCCAGCAGCTCTCAAGGTCCCAGCTCCGGAAACACCATATATTTT. It is translated as CASSSQGPSSGNTIYF.

The sample holds a few counts of this clone. The CDR3 is CASRLAGVNEQFF. The CDR3, as DNA: TGTGCCAGCAGACTAGCGGGGGTTAATGAGCAGTTCTTC. The V and J genes are TRBV6-1 and TRBJ2-1; TRBD2 agrees at 11 bases. The trim removed 6 bases at V and 7 bases at J, leaving 2 bases unmatched. This CDR3 is 13 amino acids long. Germline assignment: CDR1 MNHNS and CDR2 SASEGT.

This clone has only a few counts. The rearrangement uses TRBV5-4 and TRBJ1-5, with 10 bases identical to TRBD1. CDR3 length: 13 residues. The germline CDR1 and CDR2 sequences are SGHNT and YYREEE (reference sequence). The J segment lost 6 bases and the V segment lost 4 bases, leaving 1 base of the junction unmatched. The CDR3 coding sequence is TGTGCCAGCAGCCGGGACAGGGGTCAGCCCCAGCATTTT. As protein: CASSRDRGQPQHF.

In its sample, this clone was seen a few times. This rearrangement joins TRBV28 to TRBJ2-7; D is unresolved. With 2 bases removed from V and 5 bases from J, the gap between germline ends came to 19 bases. The CDR3 runs 16 residues. The germline CDR1 and CDR2 sequences are MDHEN and SYDVKM. This CDR3 reads CASSLRVGSSGHEQYF. CDR3 bases: TGTGCCAGCAGTTTAAGGGTAGGCTCCTCGGGCCACGAGCAGTACTTC.

The chain carries TRBV5-1 and TRBJ1-1, with D tentatively TRBD1 (5 bases). CDR1 is SGHRS and CDR2 is YFSETQ in the germline V gene. Trimming stripped 4 bases from V and 4 bases from J, with 17 bases between. The CDR3 is made up of 15 amino acids. The CDR3 is CASSLGGASSTEAFF. CDR3 sequence (DNA): TGCGCCAGCAGCCTCGGCGGGGCATCGTCCACTGAAGCTTTCTTT.

This clone was detected only a few times. The chain links TRBV9 to TRBJ2-2; D call uncertain. CDR1 is SGDLS and CDR2 is YYNGEE in the germline V gene. The CDR3 length is 14 residues. V was clipped by 4 bases and J by 2 bases, with 9 bases between them. CDR3 DNA sequence: TGTGCCAGCAGCACGCGACCTAACACCGGGGAGCTGTTTTTT. It yields the protein CASSTRPNTGELFF.

This clone came up many times. This chain joins TRBV11-2 and TRBJ2-3; D is unresolved. This CDR3 region has 10 residues. Trimming took 10 bases from V and 2 from J, leaving 4 bases between them. Per germline, CDR1 SGHAT and CDR2 FQNNGV. The CDR3 coding sequence is TGTGCCACCTCCACAGATACGCAGTATTTT. Its translation: CATSTDTQYF.

The CDR3, as DNA: TGTGCCAGCAGCGCCAACCCGGGGACTGGGGAGACCCAGTACTTC. Translation: CASSANPGTGETQYF. The chain uses TRBV9 and TRBJ2-5; tentatively, D is TRBD2 (6 bases). The V gene's germline CDR1 is SGDLS and CDR2 YYNGEE. The CDR3 consists of 15 residues. V lost 3 bases and J lost 5, with 17 bases in between.

V gene TRBV7-6 combines with J gene TRBJ2-1; D is uncertain. V was pared by 4 bases and J by 10 bases, with 11 bases between. Per the germline V gene, CDR1 is SGHVS and CDR2 is FNYEAQ. This CDR3 is 12 amino acids long. Here the CDR3 reads CASSSLVIEQFF. The DNA for the CDR3 is TGTGCCAGCAGCTCGCTAGTTATCGAGCAGTTCTTC. Looking up the rest from reference TRBV7-6 and TRBJ2-1 gives the full variable domain: GAGVSQSPRYKVTKRGQDVALRCDPISGHVSLYWYRQALGQGPEFLTYFNYEAQQDKSGLPNDRFSAERPEGSISTLTIQRTEQRDSAMYRCASSSLVIEQFFGPGTRLTVL.

This clone was seen a handful of times. The rearrangement links TRBV20-1 to TRBJ1-1, with a possible D match to TRBD1 (5 bases). Between the trimmed V and J ends, which lost 3 bases and 7 bases, there was a span of 9 bases. Germline CDR1 is DFQATT and CDR2 is SNEGSKA (reference sequence). The CDR3 has 11 amino acids. The CDR3 nucleotides read TGCAGTGCTAGGGGACGGGATGAAGCTTTCTTT. Translating gives CSARGRDEAFF.

In this sample, this clone turned up a few times. The chain is built from TRBV11-2 and TRBJ2-1; D not resolved. The CDR3 contains 14 residues. Germline CDR1 SGHAT, CDR2 FQNNGV. V shed 3 bases and J shed 7 bases, with 13 bases lying between them. The CDR3 loop reads CASSLNGVSNEQFF. In nucleotides, the CDR3 is TGTGCCAGCAGCTTGAATGGGGTCTCAAATGAGCAGTTCTTC. Using reference TRBV11-2 and TRBJ2-1 for the parts outside the CDR3, the full variable domain is EAGVAQSPRYKIIEKRQSVAFWCNPISGHATLYWYQQILGQGPKLLIQFQNNGVVDDSQLPKDRFSAERLKGVDSTLKIQPAKLEDSAVYLCASSLNGVSNEQFFGPGTRLTVL.

This clone showed up just a few times. The CDR3 loop reads CASSNHPGPGGELFF. The CDR3 bases are TGTGCCAGCAGCAACCACCCGGGACCGGGCGGGGAGCTGTTTTTT. The J gene is TRBJ2-2, the V gene TRBV7-2; D could derive from TRBD1 or TRBD2 (5 bases each). CDR3 size: 15 residues. CDR1 is SGHTA and CDR2 is FQGNSA in the germline V gene. With 5 bases removed from V and 7 bases from J, the gap between germline ends came to 17 bases.

In its sample, this clone was seen a few times. This chain links TRBV20-1 with TRBJ2-7; no definite D call. V lost 6 bases, J lost 8 bases, and 11 bases lay in between. Looked up from germline, CDR1 is DFQATT and CDR2 is SNEGSKA (reference sequence). This CDR3 has 10 residues. The CDR3 DNA reads TGCAGTGCACCCGATAGAAAGCAGTACTTC. It is translated as CSAPDRKQYF.

This chain joins TRBV5-6 and TRBJ2-5; maybe TRBD1 (5 bases). In germline, CDR1 is SGHDT, CDR2 YYEEEE. V shed 7 bases and J shed 1 base, with 11 bases lying between them. The CDR3 length is 13 residues. CDR3 in amino acids: CASGLDSQETQYF. CDR3 nucleotide sequence: TGTGCCAGCGGGCTTGACAGCCAAGAGACCCAGTACTTC.

The chain combines TRBV7-7 with TRBJ2-5, with 12 bases identical to TRBD1. This CDR3 has 16 amino acids. Germline V gives CDR1 SSHAT, CDR2 FNYEAQ (reference sequence). V lost 2 bases, J lost 5 bases, and 6 bases stayed unmatched. CDR3 coding DNA: TGTGCCAGCAGCTTAAGGGGGACAGGGGGCTCTGAGACCCAGTACTTC. Its translation is CASSLRGTGGSETQYF.

This clone was seen a handful of times. An end of the junction differs from the germline gene, which may be a read error. The gene calls are TRBV6-1 and TRBJ2-1; tentative D call: TRBD2 (6 bases). This CDR3 has 13 amino acids. From germline, CDR1 is MNHNS and CDR2 SASEGT. CDR3 nucleotides: TGTGCCAGCAGTGAGGATCGAGGGAGCGGGCTGCTCTTC. Protein: CASSEDRGSGLLF.

The V and J genes are TRBV5-4 and TRBJ2-1; TRBD2 aligns across 7 bases. This CDR3 contains 17 residues. CDR1 and CDR2 (germline): SGHNT, YYREEE (reference sequence). The V and J ends lost 3 bases and 6 bases, in that order; junction bases with no gene match: 15. The CDR3 spells CASSSMTSRAGRNEQFF. CDR3 sequence (DNA): TGTGCCAGCAGCTCCATGACTAGCCGGGCAGGGCGCAATGAGCAGTTCTTC.